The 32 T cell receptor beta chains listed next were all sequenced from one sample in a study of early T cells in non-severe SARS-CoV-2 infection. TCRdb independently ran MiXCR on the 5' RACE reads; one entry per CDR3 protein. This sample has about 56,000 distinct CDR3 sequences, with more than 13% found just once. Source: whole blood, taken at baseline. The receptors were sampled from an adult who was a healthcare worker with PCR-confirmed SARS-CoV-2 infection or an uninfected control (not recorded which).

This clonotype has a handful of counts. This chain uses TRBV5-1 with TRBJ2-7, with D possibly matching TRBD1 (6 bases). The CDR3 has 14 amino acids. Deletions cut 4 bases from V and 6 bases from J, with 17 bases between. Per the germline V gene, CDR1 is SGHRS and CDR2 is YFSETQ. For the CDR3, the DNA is TGCGCCAGCAGCCAGGGGTATCCCACGGGCGAGCAGTACTTC. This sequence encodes CASSQGYPTGEQYF. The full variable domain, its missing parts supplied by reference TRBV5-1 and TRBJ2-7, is KAGVTQTPRYLIKTRGQQVTLSCSPISGHRSVSWYQQTPGQGLQFLFEYFSETQRNKGNFPGRFSGRQFSNSRSEMNVSTLELGDSALYLCASSQGYPTGEQYFGPGTRLTVT.

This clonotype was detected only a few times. The CDR3 spells CASSSPGGDEQFF. The CDR3 nucleotides are TGTGCCAGCAGCTCCCCGGGGGGGGATGAGCAGTTCTTC. This sequence joins TRBV7-2 and TRBJ2-1, with 8 bases lining up with TRBD2. Losses at the gene ends were 4 bases for V and 8 bases for J; bases not matched to a gene: 4. There are 13 residues in the CDR3. CDR1 and CDR2 from the germline V gene are SGHTA and FQGNSA.

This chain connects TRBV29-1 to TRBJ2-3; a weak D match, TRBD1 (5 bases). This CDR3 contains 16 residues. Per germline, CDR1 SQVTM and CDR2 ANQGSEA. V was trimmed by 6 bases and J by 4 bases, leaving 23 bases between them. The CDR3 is CSVERFGQSPPDTQYF. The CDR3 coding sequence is TGCAGCGTCGAGCGCTTTGGACAATCTCCCCCAGATACGCAGTATTTT.

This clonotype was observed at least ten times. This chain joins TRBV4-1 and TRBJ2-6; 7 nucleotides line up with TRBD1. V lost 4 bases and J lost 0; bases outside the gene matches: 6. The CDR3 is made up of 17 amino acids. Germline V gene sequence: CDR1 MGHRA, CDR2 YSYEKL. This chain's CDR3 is CASSPGQVLSGANVLTF. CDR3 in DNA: TGCGCCAGCAGCCCCGGACAGGTCCTCTCTGGGGCCAACGTCCTGACTTTC.

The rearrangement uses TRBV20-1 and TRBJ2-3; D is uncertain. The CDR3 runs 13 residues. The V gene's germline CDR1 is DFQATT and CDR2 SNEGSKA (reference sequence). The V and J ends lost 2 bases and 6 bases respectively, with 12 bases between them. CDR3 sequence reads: CSARRAVVDTQYF. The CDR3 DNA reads TGCAGTGCTAGACGTGCAGTGGTGGATACGCAGTATTTT.

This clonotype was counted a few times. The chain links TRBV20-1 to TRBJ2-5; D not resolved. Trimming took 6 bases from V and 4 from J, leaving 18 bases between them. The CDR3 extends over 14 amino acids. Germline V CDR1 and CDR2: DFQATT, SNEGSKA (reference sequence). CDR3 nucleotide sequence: TGCAGTGCAAACCGGCCCCCGCCAGGAGAGACCCAGTACTTC. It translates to CSANRPPPGETQYF.

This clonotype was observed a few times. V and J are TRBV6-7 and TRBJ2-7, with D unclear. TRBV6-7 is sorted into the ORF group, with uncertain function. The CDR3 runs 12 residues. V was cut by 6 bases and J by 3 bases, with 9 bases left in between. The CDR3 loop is CASRFPLYEQYF. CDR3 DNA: TGTGCCAGCAGGTTTCCACTCTACGAGCAGTACTTC.

CDR3 coding DNA: TGTGCCAGCAGTTTGGGGGCACCTAATGAGCAGTTCTTC. This encodes CASSLGAPNEQFF. The chain uses TRBV28 and TRBJ2-1, with a tentative D call TRBD1 (6 bases). The CDR3 has 13 residues. Germline CDR1 reads MDHEN; CDR2 reads SYDVKM. V shed 3 bases and J shed 7 bases, with 10 bases lying between them.

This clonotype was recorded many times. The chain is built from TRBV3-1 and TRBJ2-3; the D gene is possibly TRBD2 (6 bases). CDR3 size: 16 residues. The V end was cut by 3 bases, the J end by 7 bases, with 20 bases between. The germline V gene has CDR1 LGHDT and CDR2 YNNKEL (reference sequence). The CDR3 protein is CASSQVVVGGGNTQYF. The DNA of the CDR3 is TGTGCCAGCAGCCAGGTTGTCGTCGGGGGTGGGAATACGCAGTATTTT.

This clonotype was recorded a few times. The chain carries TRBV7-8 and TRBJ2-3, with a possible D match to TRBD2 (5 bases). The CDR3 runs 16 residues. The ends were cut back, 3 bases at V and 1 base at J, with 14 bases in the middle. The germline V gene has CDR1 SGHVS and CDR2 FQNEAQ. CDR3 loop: CASSLDFWTGTDTQYF. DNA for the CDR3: TGTGCCAGCAGCTTGGATTTTTGGACTGGCACAGATACGCAGTATTTT.

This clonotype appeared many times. The CDR3, as DNA: TGTGCCAGCAGCCCCGGAGGCCTCTATGGCTACACCTTC. It yields the protein CASSPGGLYGYTF. The chain uses TRBV7-9 and TRBJ1-2; unclear D gene. The V gene lost 5 bases and the J gene lost 4 bases, with 11 bases spanning the gap. Germline-derived CDR1 and CDR2 are SEHNR and FQNEAQ (reference sequence). The CDR3 runs 13 residues.

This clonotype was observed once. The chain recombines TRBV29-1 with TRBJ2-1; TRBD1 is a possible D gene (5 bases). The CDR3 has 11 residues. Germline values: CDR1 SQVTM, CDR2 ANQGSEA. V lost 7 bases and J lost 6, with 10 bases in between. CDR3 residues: CSAKGSNEQFF. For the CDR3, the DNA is TGCAGCGCCAAGGGGTCCAATGAGCAGTTCTTC.

The CDR3 nucleotides are TGCAGTGCTAGAGAGGGCGGCTACGAGCAGTACTTC. As protein: CSAREGGYEQYF. This chain connects TRBV20-1 to TRBJ2-7; no clear D. The V gene's germline CDR1 is DFQATT and CDR2 SNEGSKA (reference sequence). V lost 0 bases, J lost 3 bases, and 6 bases lay in between. The CDR3 contains 12 residues.

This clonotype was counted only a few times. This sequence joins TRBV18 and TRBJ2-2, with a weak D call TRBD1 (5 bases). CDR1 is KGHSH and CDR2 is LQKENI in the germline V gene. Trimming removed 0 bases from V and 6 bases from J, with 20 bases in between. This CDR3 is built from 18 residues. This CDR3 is CASSPPGHTLKRAGELFF. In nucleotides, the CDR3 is TGTGCCAGCTCACCACCAGGACACACCCTCAAACGGGCCGGGGAGCTGTTTTTT.

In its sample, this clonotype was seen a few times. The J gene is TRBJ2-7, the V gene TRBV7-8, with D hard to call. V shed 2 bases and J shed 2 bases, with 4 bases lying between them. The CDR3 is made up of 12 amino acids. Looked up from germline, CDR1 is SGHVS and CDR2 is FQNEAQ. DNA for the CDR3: TGTGCCAGCAGCTTAACCCCCTACGAGCAGTACTTC. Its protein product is CASSLTPYEQYF.

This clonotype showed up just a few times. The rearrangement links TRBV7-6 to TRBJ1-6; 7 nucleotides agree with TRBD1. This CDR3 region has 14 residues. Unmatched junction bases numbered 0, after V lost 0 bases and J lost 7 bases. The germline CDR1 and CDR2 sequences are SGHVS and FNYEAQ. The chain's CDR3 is CASSLAGGNSPLHF. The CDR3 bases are TGTGCCAGCAGCTTAGCAGGGGGCAATTCACCCCTCCACTTT.

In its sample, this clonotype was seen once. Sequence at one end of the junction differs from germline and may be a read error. The CDR3 spells CVSSYPRHLAGNTDTQYF. Written as DNA, the CDR3 is TGTGTCAGCAGCTACCCGAGGCATCTAGCGGGAAACACAGATACGCAGTATTTT. V and J are TRBV7-9 and TRBJ2-3, with TRBD2 identical over 9 bases. The CDR3 is 18 residues long. Looked up from germline, CDR1 is SEHNR and CDR2 is FQNEAQ (reference sequence). Using reference TRBV7-9 and TRBJ2-3 for the parts outside the CDR3, the full variable domain is DTGVSQNPRHKITKRGQNVTFRCDPISEHNRLYWYRQTLGQGPEFLTYFQNEAQLEKSRLLSDRFSAERPKGSFSTLEIQRTEQGDSAMYLCVSSYPRHLAGNTDTQYFGPGTRLTVL.

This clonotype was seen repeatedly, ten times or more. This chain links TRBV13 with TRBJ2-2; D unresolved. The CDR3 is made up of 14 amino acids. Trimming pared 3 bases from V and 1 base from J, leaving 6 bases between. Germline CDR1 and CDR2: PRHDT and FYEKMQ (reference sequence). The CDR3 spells CASSLYKNTGELFF. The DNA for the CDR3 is TGTGCCAGCAGCTTGTACAAGAACACCGGGGAGCTGTTTTTT.

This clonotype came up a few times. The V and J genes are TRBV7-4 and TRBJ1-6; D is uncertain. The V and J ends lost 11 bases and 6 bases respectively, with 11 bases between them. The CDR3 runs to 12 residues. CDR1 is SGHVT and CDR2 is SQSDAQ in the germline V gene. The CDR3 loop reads CAASRINSPLHF. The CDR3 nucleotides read TGTGCCGCCTCACGGATTAATTCACCCCTCCACTTT.

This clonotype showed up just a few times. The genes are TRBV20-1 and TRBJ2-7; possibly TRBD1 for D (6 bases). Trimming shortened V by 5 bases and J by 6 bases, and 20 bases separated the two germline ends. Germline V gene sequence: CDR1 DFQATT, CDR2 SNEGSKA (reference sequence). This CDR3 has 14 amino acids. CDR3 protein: CSAPRAGQPAEQYF. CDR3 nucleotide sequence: TGCAGTGCTCCTCGGGCTGGACAGCCTGCCGAGCAGTACTTC.

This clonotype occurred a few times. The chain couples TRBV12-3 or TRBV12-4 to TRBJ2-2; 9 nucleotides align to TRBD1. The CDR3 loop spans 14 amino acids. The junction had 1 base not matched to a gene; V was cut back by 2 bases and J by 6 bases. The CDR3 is CASSLWDRAGELFF. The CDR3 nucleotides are TGTGCCAGCAGTTTATGGGACAGGGCCGGGGAGCTGTTTTTT.

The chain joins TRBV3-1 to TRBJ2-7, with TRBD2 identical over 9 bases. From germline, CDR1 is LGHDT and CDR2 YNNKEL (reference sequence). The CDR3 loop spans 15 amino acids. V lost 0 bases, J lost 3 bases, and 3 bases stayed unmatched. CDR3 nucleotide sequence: TGTGCCAGCAGCCAAGATGGACTAGCGAACTACGAGCAGTACTTC. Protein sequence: CASSQDGLANYEQYF.

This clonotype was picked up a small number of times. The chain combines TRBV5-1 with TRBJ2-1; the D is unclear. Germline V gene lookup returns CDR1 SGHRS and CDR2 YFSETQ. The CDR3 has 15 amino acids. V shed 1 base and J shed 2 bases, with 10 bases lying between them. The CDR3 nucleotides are TGCGCCAGCAGCTTGATGGGTGGGACCTACAATGAGCAGTTCTTC. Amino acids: CASSLMGGTYNEQFF.

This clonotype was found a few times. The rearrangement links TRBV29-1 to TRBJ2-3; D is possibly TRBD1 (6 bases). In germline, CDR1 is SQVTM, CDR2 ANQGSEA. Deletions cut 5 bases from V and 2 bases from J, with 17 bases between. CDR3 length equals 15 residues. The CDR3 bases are TGCAGCGTTCCTGCTCCAAGGGGGAACACAGATACGCAGTATTTT. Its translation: CSVPAPRGNTDTQYF.

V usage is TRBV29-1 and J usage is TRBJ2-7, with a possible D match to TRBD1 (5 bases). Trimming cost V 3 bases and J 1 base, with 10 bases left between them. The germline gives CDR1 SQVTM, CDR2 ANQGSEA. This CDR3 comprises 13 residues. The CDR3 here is CSVEGRDSYEQYF. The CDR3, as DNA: TGCAGCGTTGAGGGCAGGGATTCCTACGAGCAGTACTTC.

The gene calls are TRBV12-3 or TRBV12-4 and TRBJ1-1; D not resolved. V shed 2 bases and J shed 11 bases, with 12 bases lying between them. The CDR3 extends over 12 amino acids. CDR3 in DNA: TGTGCCAGCAGTTTATCCGGGTTATCGGCTTTCTTT. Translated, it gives CASSLSGLSAFF.

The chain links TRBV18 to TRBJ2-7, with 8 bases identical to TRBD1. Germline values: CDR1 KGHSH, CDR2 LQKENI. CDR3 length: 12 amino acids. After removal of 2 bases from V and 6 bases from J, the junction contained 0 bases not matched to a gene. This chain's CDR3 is CASSPGQGEQYF. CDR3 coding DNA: TGTGCCAGCTCACCAGGACAGGGCGAGCAGTACTTC. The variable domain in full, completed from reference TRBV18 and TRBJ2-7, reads NAGVMQNPRHLVRRRGQEARLRCSPMKGHSHVYWYRQLPEEGLKFMVYLQKENIIDESGMPKERFSAEFPKEGPSILRIQQVVRGDSAAYFCASSPGQGEQYFGPGTRLTVT.

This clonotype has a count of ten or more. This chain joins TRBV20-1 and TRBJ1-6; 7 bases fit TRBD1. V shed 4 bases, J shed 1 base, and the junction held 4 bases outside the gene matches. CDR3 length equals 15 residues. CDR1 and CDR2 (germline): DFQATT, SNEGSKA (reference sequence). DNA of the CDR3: TGCAGTGCTAATGAGGGGGCTTCCTATAATTCACCCCTCCACTTT. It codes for CSANEGASYNSPLHF.

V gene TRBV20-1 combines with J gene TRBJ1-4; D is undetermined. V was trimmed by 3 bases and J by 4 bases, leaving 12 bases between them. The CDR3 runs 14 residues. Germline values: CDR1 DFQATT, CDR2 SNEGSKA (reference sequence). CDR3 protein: CSASRGQSNEKLFF. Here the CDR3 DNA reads TGCAGTGCTAGTCGAGGGCAGAGTAATGAAAAACTGTTTTTT.

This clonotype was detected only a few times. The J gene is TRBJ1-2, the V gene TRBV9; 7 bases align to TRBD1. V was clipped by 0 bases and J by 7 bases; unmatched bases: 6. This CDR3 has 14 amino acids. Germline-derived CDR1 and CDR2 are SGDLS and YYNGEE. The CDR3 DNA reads TGTGCCAGCAGCGTAGCGCAGGGGGTGTTTGGCTACACCTTC. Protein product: CASSVAQGVFGYTF. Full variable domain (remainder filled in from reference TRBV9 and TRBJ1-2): DSGVTQTPKHLITATGQRVTLRCSPRSGDLSVYWYQQSLDQGLQFLIQYYNGEERAKGNILERFSAQQFPDLHSELNLSSLELGDSALYFCASSVAQGVFGYTFGSGTRLTVV.

DNA for the CDR3: TGTGCCAGCTCACCAGGGGGACATGAAAAACTGTTTTTT. Protein product: CASSPGGHEKLFF. The V and J genes are TRBV18 and TRBJ1-4; the D gene is possibly TRBD1 (5 bases). This CDR3 has 13 amino acids. Germline CDR1 and CDR2: KGHSH and LQKENI. V lost 2 bases, J lost 6 bases, and 7 bases lay in between. Complete variable domain (other parts from reference TRBV18 and TRBJ1-4): NAGVMQNPRHLVRRRGQEARLRCSPMKGHSHVYWYRQLPEEGLKFMVYLQKENIIDESGMPKERFSAEFPKEGPSILRIQQVVRGDSAAYFCASSPGGHEKLFFGSGTQLSVL.

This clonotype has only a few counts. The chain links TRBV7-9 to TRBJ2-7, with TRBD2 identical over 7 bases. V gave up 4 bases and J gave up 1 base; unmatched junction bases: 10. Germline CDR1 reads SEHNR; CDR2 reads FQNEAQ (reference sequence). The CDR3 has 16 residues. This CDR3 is CASSSRDYEPSYEQYF. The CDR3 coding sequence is TGTGCCAGCAGCTCGAGGGACTACGAGCCTTCCTACGAGCAGTACTTC.